This T cell receptor beta chain was obtained from a study of CD8+CD57+ T cells in acquired aplastic anemia. Study-level results: Patients and controls shared 25 to 35 CD8+ CDR3 sequences, which appeared highly expressed in patients and within their immunodominant clones.

V gave up 0 bases and J gave up 5 bases; unmatched junction bases: 6. This CDR3 is 15 amino acids long. From germline, CDR1 is MGHRA and CDR2 YSYEKL. Sequencing was done on patients that had shown CD8+CD57+ cell expansion by flow cytometry. Each patient carried a diagnosis of severe acquired aplastic anemia. CDR3 and TCR beta VDJ profiling relied on genomic DNA as the template. TCRdb recomputed calls from the reads with MiXCR, one row per CDR3 protein. The sample includes about 120,000 distinct CDR3 sequences, roughly 55% of them seen just once. This clonotype has at least ten counts. Its matching antigen is unknown.

The sample comprised sorted CD4+, CD8+, or CD8+CD57+ T cells (not recorded which) from PBMCs. This chain links TRBV4-1 with TRBJ2-7; the match to TRBD2 covers 8 bases. This TCR was sampled from a human donor with aplastic anemia. The CDR3: CASSQEGLAGDEQYF. DNA for the CDR3: TGCGCCAGCAGCCAAGAAGGGCTAGCGGGTGACGAGCAGTACTTC.